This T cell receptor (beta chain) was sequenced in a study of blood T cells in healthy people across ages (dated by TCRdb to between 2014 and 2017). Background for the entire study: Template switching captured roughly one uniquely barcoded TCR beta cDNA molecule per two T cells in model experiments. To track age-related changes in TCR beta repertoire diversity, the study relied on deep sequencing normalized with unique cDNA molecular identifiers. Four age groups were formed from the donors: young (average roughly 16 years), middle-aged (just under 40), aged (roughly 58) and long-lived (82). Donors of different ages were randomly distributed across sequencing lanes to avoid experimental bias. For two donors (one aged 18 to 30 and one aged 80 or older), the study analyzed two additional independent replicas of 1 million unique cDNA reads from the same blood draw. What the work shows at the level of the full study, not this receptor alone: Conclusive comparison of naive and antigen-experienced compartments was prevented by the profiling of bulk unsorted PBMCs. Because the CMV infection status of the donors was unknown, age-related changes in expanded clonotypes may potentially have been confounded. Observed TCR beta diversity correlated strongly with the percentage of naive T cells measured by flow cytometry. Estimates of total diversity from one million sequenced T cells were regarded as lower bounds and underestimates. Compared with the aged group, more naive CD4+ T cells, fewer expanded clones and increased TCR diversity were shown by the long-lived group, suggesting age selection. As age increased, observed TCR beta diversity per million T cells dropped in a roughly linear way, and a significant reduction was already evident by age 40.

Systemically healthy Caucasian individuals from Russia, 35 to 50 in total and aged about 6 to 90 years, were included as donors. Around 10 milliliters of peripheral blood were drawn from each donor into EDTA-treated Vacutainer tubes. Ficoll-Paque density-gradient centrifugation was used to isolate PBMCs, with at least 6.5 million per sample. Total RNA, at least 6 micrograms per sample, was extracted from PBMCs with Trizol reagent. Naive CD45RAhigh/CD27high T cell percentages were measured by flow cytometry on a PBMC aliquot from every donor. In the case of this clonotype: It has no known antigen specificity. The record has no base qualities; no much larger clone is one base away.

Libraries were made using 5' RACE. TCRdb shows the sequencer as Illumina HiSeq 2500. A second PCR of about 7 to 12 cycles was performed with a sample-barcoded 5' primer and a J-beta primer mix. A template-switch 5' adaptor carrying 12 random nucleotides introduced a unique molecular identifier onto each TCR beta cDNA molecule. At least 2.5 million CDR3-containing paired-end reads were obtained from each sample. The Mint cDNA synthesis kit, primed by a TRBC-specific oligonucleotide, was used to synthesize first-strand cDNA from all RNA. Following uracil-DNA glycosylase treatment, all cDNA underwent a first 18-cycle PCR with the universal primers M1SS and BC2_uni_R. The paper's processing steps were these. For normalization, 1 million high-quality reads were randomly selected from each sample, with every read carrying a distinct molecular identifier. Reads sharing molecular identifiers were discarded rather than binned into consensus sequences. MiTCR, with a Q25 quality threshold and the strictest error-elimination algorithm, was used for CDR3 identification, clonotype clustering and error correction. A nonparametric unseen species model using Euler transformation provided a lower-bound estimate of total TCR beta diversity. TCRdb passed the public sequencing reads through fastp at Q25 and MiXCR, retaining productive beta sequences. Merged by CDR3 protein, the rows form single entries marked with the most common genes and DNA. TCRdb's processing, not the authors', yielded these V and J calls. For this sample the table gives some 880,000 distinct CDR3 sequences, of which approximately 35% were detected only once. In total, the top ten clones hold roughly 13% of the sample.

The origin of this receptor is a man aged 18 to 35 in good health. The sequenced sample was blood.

In nucleotides, the sequence is TGCAGTGCTGGGGGGGCCGATAGGGTAATAGAAAAACTGTTTTTT. It translates to CSAGGADRVIEKLFF. The chain is assembled from TRBV20-1 and TRBJ1-4; D gene: possibly TRBD1, on 6 matching bases. The CDR3 measures 15 amino acids from cysteine to phenylalanine. Solely the CDR3 DNA is kept, with 45 bases framed from the first base. V loses 5 bases, J loses 8 bases, and the germline ends lie 21 bases apart. In the germline V gene (reference sequence), CDR1 corresponds to DFQATT and CDR2 to SNEGSKA.